This record covers a single T cell receptor (beta chain). No antigen is known for it. The data belong to a study of T cell responses to AZD1222 COVID-19 vaccine. Findings and limits, study-wide: The span of vaccine-associated CD4 TCRs extended across spike, with dominance at 160-218 and 743-854. Vaccination with two AZD1222 doses was followed by a rise in Spike-specific TCR breadth and depth.

Sequencing was performed with immunoSEQ multiplex PCR; in TCRdb, only in-frame clones are kept and a portion is missing. The table has 130,000 to 150,000 clones, 92% seen once. Trimming pared 8 bases from V and 2 bases from J, leaving 14 bases between. Germline CDR1 reads SNHLY; CDR2 reads FYNNEI. This CDR3 comprises 14 residues. The sequencing used peripheral blood, collected on day 0 of AZD1222 vaccination. The chain is built from TRBV2 and TRBJ2-3; D call uncertain. This sequence was found in an adult in good health. The CDR3 bases are TGTGCCAGCGGCAGTGGTGGCGCCACAGATACGCAGTATTTT. Translated, it gives CASGSGGATDTQYF.